This is a list of T cell receptor beta chains from one sample in a study of blood T cell repertoires in COVID-19. Here immunoSEQ multiplex PCR was the method, and the copy in TCRdb shows in-frame clones only, minus some. Of some 400,000 clones in the sample, 80% to 90% were seen once. The specimen was PBMCs or T cells enriched from blood (not recorded which). The receptors stem from a man aged 25-45 years who had recovered from COVID-19. Both conserved end residues are part of each CDR3. A D gene is named only where the DNA matches it firmly. Clone size is not always given. Where it is, it says once, few, many or a class for expanded clones.

V gene	clone size	D gene	J gene	CDR3 DNA	CDR3 protein
TRBV6-5	once	TRBD1	TRBJ1-2	TGTGCCAGCAGTTACTCATACAGGGGGATATCGTATGGCTACACCTTC	CASSYSYRGISYGYTF
TRBV6-4	.	TRBD1	TRBJ1-1	TGTGCCAGCAGTGATTCCGACAGGGCGAATGAAGCTTTCTTT	CASSDSDRANEAFF
TRBV18	.	TRBD2	TRBJ2-5	TGTGCCAGCTCAAGACTAGCGGGGCCCCAAGAGACCCAGTACTTC	CASSRLAGPQETQYF
TRBV19	.	TRBD2	TRBJ2-1	TGTGCCAGTAGTATAAAACGGGGGGGAGACAATGAGCAGTTCTTC	CASSIKRGGDNEQFF
TRBV11-2	.	.	TRBJ2-7	TGTGCCAGCAGCTTATCGGCAGGACAGAGCTCCTACGAGCAGTACTTC	CASSLSAGQSSYEQYF
TRBV5-4	few	TRBD1	TRBJ1-2	TGTGCCAGCAGCCTATTGGGACAGGGGGCAGACTATGGCTACACCTTC	CASSLLGQGADYGYTF
TRBV19	.	TRBD1	TRBJ1-6	TGTGCCACCCGGGACAGGGGTCACTATAATTCACCCCTCCACTTT	CATRDRGHYNSPLHF
TRBV28	.	.	TRBJ2-7	TGTGCCAGCAGTTTAGCCCAATACCTATACGAGCAGTACTTC	CASSLAQYLYEQYF
TRBV16	.	.	TRBJ1-2	TGTGCCACAACGGGAACCCTCCGGGGCTACACCTTC	CATTGTLRGYTF
TRBV24-1	.	TRBD1	TRBJ1-2	TGTGCCACCAGTGAGGCTTTATCGGGACAGGGCGACCTCTATGAGACCTTC	CATSEALSGQGDLYETF
TRBV29-1	few	.	TRBJ1-2	TGCAGCGTTGACGCCGGACTCAGGACGGATAACTATGGCTACACCTTC	CSVDAGLRTDNYGYTF
TRBV10-2	.	.	TRBJ1-4	TGCGCCAGCAGTCTAGGGGCCAAGAGTGAAAAACTGTTTTTT	CASSLGAKSEKLFF
TRBV11-2	few	.	TRBJ2-5	TGTGCCAGCAGCTTAAGTGCAGGGCTAGAGACCCAGTACTTC	CASSLSAGLETQYF
TRBV28	.	.	TRBJ1-1	TGTGCCAGCAGTTTGACCGGGCCGGTCGGGGGTGAAGCTTTCTTT	CASSLTGPVGGEAFF
TRBV18	.	.	TRBJ2-4	TGTGCCAGCTCCCTGGACCCAGAGGGCAAAAACATTCAGTACTTC	CASSLDPEGKNIQYF
TRBV12-3/TRBV12-4	.	.	TRBJ1-1	TGTGCCAGCAGTTTGAACCGGGGCACTGAAGCTTTCTTT	CASSLNRGTEAFF
TRBV19	.	.	TRBJ1-5	TGTGCCAGTAGTATTGTAGGGGCAGGTCGAGGCAATCAGCCCCAGCATTTT	CASSIVGAGRGNQPQHF
TRBV28	.	TRBD2	TRBJ2-7	TGTGCCAGCAGTACCGCAACCGGGACTAGCGGGAGAAGGTCCTACGAGCAGTACTTC	CASSTATGTSGRRSYEQYF
TRBV2	.	.	TRBJ2-7	TGTGCCAGCAGTGGTGGGGCCAGGGCCCTCGAGCAGTACTTC	CASSGGARALEQYF
TRBV2	once	.	TRBJ2-5	TGTGCCAGCAGTGAACAGGGTGAAGAGACCCAGTACTTC	CASSEQGEETQYF
TRBV25-1	.	.	TRBJ2-1	TGTGCCAGCACGACCGGGACTGCCTACAATGAGCAGTTCTTC	CASTTGTAYNEQFF
TRBV6-1	.	.	TRBJ1-2	TGTGCCAGCAGTGAACTGGTGGGGACACCGGCTGGATCCGGCTACACCTTC	CASSELVGTPAGSGYTF
TRBV10-3	few	.	TRBJ1-2	TGTGCCATCAGTGAGACCCGGGGTAACTATGGCTACACCTTC	CAISETRGNYGYTF
TRBV11-2	once	.	TRBJ2-7	TGTGCCAGCAGCTTAGTTATAGGAGCATCCTACGAGCAGTACTTC	CASSLVIGASYEQYF
TRBV28	.	TRBD1	TRBJ2-7	TGTGCCAGCAGTTCCGGGACAGGGGTAAGAGGAACCTACGAGCAGTACTTC	CASSSGTGVRGTYEQYF
TRBV4-1	.	.	TRBJ1-4	TGCGCCAGCACAGGGCAGGGTCGGAGTGAAAAACTGTTTTTT	CASTGQGRSEKLFF
TRBV30	.	.	TRBJ1-6	TGTGCCTGGAGCCCGAAAGCATATAATTCACCCCTCCACTTT	CAWSPKAYNSPLHF
TRBV11-2	few	.	TRBJ1-2	TGTGCCAGCAGCGAGAACTCTAACTATGGCTACACCTTC	CASSENSNYGYTF
TRBV28	.	.	TRBJ2-6	TGTGCCAGTACAGGGCCTGGGGCCAACGTCCTGACTTTC	CASTGPGANVLTF
TRBV12-3/TRBV12-4	.	.	TRBJ1-1	TGTGCCAGCAGCCCTTGGCTGGACACTGAAGCTTTCTTT	CASSPWLDTEAFF
TRBV28	.	.	TRBJ1-1	TGTGCCAGCAGTTTCGGGTGGAGTGCCTACCACACTGAAGCTTTCTTT	CASSFGWSAYHTEAFF
TRBV4-1	.	TRBD1	TRBJ1-5	TGCGCCAGCAGCCAAGGACAGGGTAGGAGCAATCAGCCCCAGCATTTT	CASSQGQGRSNQPQHF
TRBV5-4	.	TRBD2	TRBJ2-3	TGTGCCAGCAGCCCGCTCGGACTAGCGGGGATGGATACGCAGTATTTT	CASSPLGLAGMDTQYF
TRBV28	.	TRBD2	TRBJ2-7	TGTGCCAGCAGCTCCGGGGGGGGGAGATCCTACGAGCAGTACTTC	CASSSGGGRSYEQYF
TRBV28	once	.	TRBJ1-6	TGTGCCAGCAGTTCCCCATATAATTCACCCCTCCACTTT	CASSSPYNSPLHF
TRBV18	.	.	TRBJ1-2	TGTGCCAGCTCACCCACAGGGAACGTCTATGGCTACACCTTC	CASSPTGNVYGYTF
TRBV18	.	TRBD1	TRBJ1-2	TGTGCCAGCTCACCCCCCGTCGGGACAGGGGCTGGCTACACCTTC	CASSPPVGTGAGYTF
TRBV28	.	TRBD2	TRBJ2-1	TGTGCCAGCAGTTCAGGCGCGGGAGGGCCTAAGAATGAGCAGTTCTTC	CASSSGAGGPKNEQFF
TRBV11-2	.	TRBD2	TRBJ2-5	TGTGCCAGCAGCTTAGTTCCTAGCGGGGAGACCCAGTACTTC	CASSLVPSGETQYF
TRBV5-4	.	.	TRBJ1-1	TGTGCCAGCAGCGTCGGGGCTGAAGCTTTCTTT	CASSVGAEAFF
TRBV7-9	.	.	TRBJ1-1	TGTACCAGCAGCTTGAGCATGAACACTGAAGCTTTCTTT	CTSSLSMNTEAFF
TRBV11-2	.	TRBD2	TRBJ2-5	TGTGCCAGCAGCGCGGGACTACAAGAGACCCAGTACTTC	CASSAGLQETQYF
TRBV7-2	.	.	TRBJ2-2	TGTGCCAGCAGCTTAGGCCTCCAGGGGCCAACGAACACCGGGGAGCTGTTTTTT	CASSLGLQGPTNTGELFF
TRBV20-1	.	.	TRBJ1-1	TGCAGTGCTAGTGGCGCCGGGAGGATGAACACTGAAGCTTTCTTT	CSASGAGRMNTEAFF
TRBV6-5	.	TRBD1	TRBJ1-1	TGTGCCAGCGGGGACAGGGGGATTCACACTGAAGCTTTCTTT	CASGDRGIHTEAFF
TRBV18	once	TRBD1	TRBJ1-1	TGTGCCAGCTCACCCTTCGACAGGGTGGGGGTGAACACTGAAGCTTTCTTT	CASSPFDRVGVNTEAFF
TRBV7-9	.	.	TRBJ2-5	TGTGCCAGCAGCCCCACTCGGGAGACCCAGTACTTC	CASSPTRETQYF
TRBV28	.	.	TRBJ2-5	TGTGCCAGCAGTTTAGGCCGCCTAGAGACCCAGTACTTC	CASSLGRLETQYF
TRBV28	.	TRBD1	TRBJ1-5	TGTGCCAGCAGTGTGGGACAGGCGAGCAATCAGCCCCAGCATTTT	CASSVGQASNQPQHF
TRBV11-2	.	TRBD2	TRBJ2-5	TGTGCCAGCAGCTTCCCGACTAGCGGGAGGGAGGCGAGGGAGACCCAGTACTTC	CASSFPTSGREARETQYF
TRBV15	once	.	TRBJ2-2	TGTGCCACCAGCCGTGTCACCGGGGAGCTGTTTTTT	CATSRVTGELFF
TRBV4-1	few	.	TRBJ1-1	TGCGCCAGCAGCCAAGATCAGTATCGCTCGGGCACTGAAGCTTTCTTT	CASSQDQYRSGTEAFF
TRBV7-6	.	.	TRBJ1-2	TGTGCCAGCAGCTTAGCGCCAGGACTGAACTATGGCTACACCTTC	CASSLAPGLNYGYTF
TRBV3-1/TRBV3-2	few	.	TRBJ2-6	TGTGCCAGCAGCCCTCTGGGCACACCCTCTGGGGCCAACGTCCTGACTTTC	CASSPLGTPSGANVLTF
TRBV28	few	.	TRBJ1-6	TGTGCCGGCTCCGAGACAGCTAATTCACCCCTCCACTTT	CAGSETANSPLHF
TRBV3-1/TRBV3-2	.	.	TRBJ2-4	TGTGCCAGCAGCCCTAGGCGGGACGCCAAAAACATTCAGTACTTC	CASSPRRDAKNIQYF
TRBV5-4	.	TRBD2	TRBJ2-3	TGTGCCAGCACGCCGGGCGGGAGGGGGTTAGATACGCAGTATTTT	CASTPGGRGLDTQYF
TRBV28	.	TRBD2	TRBJ2-5	TGTGCCAGCAGTCCCTTAGCGGGGCCCCCCGAGACCCAGTACTTC	CASSPLAGPPETQYF
TRBV7-3	.	TRBD2	TRBJ2-7	TGTGCCAGCAGCTACCAGACTAGCGGGACGTACGAGCAGTACTTC	CASSYQTSGTYEQYF
TRBV7-9	.	.	TRBJ2-2	TGTGCCAGCAGCTTTGTGGGTGTTGACTACGCCGGGGAGCTGTTTTTT	CASSFVGVDYAGELFF